A single T cell receptor (beta chain) is shown here with its context. What it recognizes is unknown. The data derive from a study of beta chain features in type 1 diabetes. Whole-study findings and limits: Shortening of TCRB CDR3s, moderate but significant, appeared in all four CD4+ subsets of Type 1 diabetes patients.

Trimming removed 7 bases from V and 8 bases from J; junction bases left unmatched: 5. CDR3 size: 12 residues. The germline V gene has CDR1 MNHNY and CDR2 SVGAGI (reference sequence). Reverse transcribing all isolated RNA meant expressed TCRB transcripts were sequenced. An average approximately 3.3 million reads came from naive, central memory and regulatory T cell samples. Generated by immunoSEQ multiplex PCR, the TCRdb table keeps only in-frame clones and is missing some. The repertoire consists of over 150,000 clones, with about 7.8% occurring once and the leading ten covering 0.94%. The TCR comes from a woman in her 40s with type 1 diabetes. Sequenced sample: central memory CD4+ T cells from blood. The genes are TRBV6-6 and TRBJ2-1; 7 bases map to TRBD1. The CDR3 bases are TGTGCCAGCAACCGACAGGGCGATGAGCAGTTCTTC. Amino acids: CASNRQGDEQFF.